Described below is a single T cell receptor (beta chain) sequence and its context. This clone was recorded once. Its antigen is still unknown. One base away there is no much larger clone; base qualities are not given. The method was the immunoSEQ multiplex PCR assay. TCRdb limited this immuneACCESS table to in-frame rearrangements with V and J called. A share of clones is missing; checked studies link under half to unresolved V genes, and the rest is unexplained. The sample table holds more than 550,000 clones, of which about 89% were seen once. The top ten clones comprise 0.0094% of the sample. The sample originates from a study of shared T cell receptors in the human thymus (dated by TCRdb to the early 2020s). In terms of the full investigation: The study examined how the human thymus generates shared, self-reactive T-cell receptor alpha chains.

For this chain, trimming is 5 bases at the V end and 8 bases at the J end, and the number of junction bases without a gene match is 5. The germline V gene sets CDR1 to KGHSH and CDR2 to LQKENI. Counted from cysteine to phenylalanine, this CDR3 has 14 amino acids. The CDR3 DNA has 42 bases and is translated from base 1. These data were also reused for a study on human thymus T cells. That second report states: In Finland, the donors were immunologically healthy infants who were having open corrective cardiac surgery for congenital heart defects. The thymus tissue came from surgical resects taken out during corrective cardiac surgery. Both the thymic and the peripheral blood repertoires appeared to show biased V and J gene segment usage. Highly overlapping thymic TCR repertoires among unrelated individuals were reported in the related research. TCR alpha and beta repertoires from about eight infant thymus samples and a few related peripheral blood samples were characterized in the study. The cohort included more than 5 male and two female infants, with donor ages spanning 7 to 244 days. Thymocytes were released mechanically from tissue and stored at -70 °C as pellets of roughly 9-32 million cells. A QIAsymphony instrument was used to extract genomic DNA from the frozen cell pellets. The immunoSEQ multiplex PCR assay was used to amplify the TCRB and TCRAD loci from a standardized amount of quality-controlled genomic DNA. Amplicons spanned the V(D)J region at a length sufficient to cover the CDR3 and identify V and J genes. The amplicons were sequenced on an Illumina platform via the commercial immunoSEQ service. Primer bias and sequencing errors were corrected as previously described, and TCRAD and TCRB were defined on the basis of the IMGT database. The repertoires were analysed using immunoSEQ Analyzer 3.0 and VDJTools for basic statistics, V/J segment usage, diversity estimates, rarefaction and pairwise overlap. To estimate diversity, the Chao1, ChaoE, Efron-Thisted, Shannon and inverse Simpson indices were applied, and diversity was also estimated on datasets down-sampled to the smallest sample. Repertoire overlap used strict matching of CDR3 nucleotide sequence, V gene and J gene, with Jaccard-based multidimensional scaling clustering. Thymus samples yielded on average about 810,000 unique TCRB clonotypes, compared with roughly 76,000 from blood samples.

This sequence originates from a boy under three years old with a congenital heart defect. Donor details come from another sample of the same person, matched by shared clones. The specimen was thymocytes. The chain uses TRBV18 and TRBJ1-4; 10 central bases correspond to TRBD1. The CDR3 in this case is CASSAGTGDEKLFF. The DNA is TGTGCCAGCTCAGCCGGGACAGGGGACGAAAAACTGTTTTTT.